This T cell receptor (beta chain) derives from a study of coeliac disease. The method was immunoSEQ multiplex PCR; TCRdb's version includes in-frame clones alone and lacks a portion of them. Of about 5,400 clones listed, roughly 49% are singletons. Cells were frozen in aliquots of around 490,000, and one aliquot per fraction was sequenced. With 6 bases removed from V and 4 bases from J, the gap between germline ends came to 10 bases. The CDR3 covers 13 residues. Germline V CDR1 and CDR2: MRHNA, SNTAGT. V is TRBV6-4 and J is TRBJ2-1; D is perhaps TRBD1 (6 bases). The receptor comes from a woman aged 25 to 39 with active celiac disease. Sequenced sample: intraepithelial lymphocytes from the gut. CDR3 loop: CASSLDRYNEQFF. DNA of the CDR3: TGTGCCAGCAGCTTAGACAGGTACAATGAGCAGTTCTTC.